A single T cell receptor beta chain is shown here with its context. The table came from immunoSEQ multiplex PCR; TCRdb's copy has only in-frame clones and leaves some out. This sample yields approximately 210,000 clones, of which around 89% are seen a single time; over 7% belongs to the top ten. Cohort 3 donors counted as recovered after two negative PCRs, clearance, or resolved symptoms. The source of the sample is a study of blood T cell repertoires in COVID-19. Sequencing used PBMCs or T cells enriched from blood (not recorded which). This clonotype was sampled from a woman aged 18-30 years who had recovered from COVID-19.

CDR3 region: CASSEAPSGTEAFF. CDR3 nucleotide sequence: TGTGCCAGCAGCGAGGCCCCCTCGGGCACTGAAGCTTTCTTT. This chain connects TRBV9 to TRBJ1-1, with D uncertain. Between the trimmed V and J ends, which lost 3 bases and 4 bases, there was a span of 13 bases. Germline V gene sequence: CDR1 SGDLS, CDR2 YYNGEE. This CDR3 contains 14 residues.